This T cell receptor beta chain was identified in a study of Graves' ophthalmopathy and Graves' hyperthyroidism. Regarding the study as a whole: The model's prediction of ophthalmopathy progression had roughly 70% sensitivity and approximately 72% specificity.

With 1 base clipped from V and 5 bases from J, the junction kept 6 bases outside the gene matches. This CDR3 is 16 amino acids long. Germline CDR1 LGHNA, CDR2 YNFKEQ. PBMCs originated in about 9.8 ml of fresh peripheral blood. Amplification targeted the TCR beta CDR3 regions, with RNA transcripts as the source material. HTBI primers were employed in first-round RT-PCR, then a second-round multiplex PCR followed. From the multiplex PCR reads, TCRdb called clonotypes with MiXCR, one entry per CDR3 protein. The table lists 200,000 to 250,000 distinct CDR3 sequences, 45% to 55% of them singletons. In regard to this clonotype: Its antigen remains unidentified.

The sequence was obtained from an adult man with Graves' ophthalmopathy. Sequencing input: peripheral blood. J is TRBJ2-5 and V is TRBV4-2, with 11 bases lining up with TRBD1. The CDR3 DNA reads TGTGCCAGCAGCCAAGGGAGGGACAGGGGGTTTGAGACCCAGTACTTC. Encoded protein: CASSQGRDRGFETQYF.